A single sample gave rise to the 23 T cell receptor beta chains below, sequenced in a study of tumor and adjacent non-tumor tissue in lung cancer. Three rounds of nested PCR, following a modified ARM-PCR protocol, produced the TCRbeta library. TCRdb used MiXCR to reprocess the multiplex PCR reads, holding one entry per CDR3 protein. The sample includes some 71,000 distinct CDR3 sequences, roughly 72% of them seen just once. No cell sorting was done before RNA was extracted from the tissue. The material sequenced was lung tumor tissue. These receptors all come from a woman between 40 and 50 years old with non-small cell lung cancer.

In DNA form, the CDR3 reads TGTGCCAGCAGTAAGGGGGGGACAACAAATACGCAGTATTTT. It is translated as CASSKGGTTNTQYF. V and J are TRBV28 and TRBJ2-3; TRBD2 is a possible D gene (7 bases). CDR1 MDHEN and CDR2 SYDVKM come from the germline V gene. The CDR3 runs to 14 residues. The V gene lost 5 bases and the J gene lost 7 bases, with 16 bases spanning the gap.

This clonotype was counted once. Mismatch with germline at one junction end may stem from a read error. The chain uses TRBV7-3 and TRBJ2-3; 11 bases fit TRBD2. There are 15 residues in the CDR3. In germline, CDR1 is SGHTA, CDR2 FQGTGA. The CDR3 reads CASSSSGRSTNTQYF. The DNA for the CDR3 is TGTGCCAGCAGCTCTAGCGGGAGGAGCACAAATACGCAGTATTTT.

Remarks on this clonotype: A read error may produce the germline difference seen at one junction end. V gene TRBV20-1 combines with J gene TRBJ2-7; D is perhaps TRBD2 (5 bases). Germline CDR1 reads DFQATT; CDR2 reads SNEGSKA (reference sequence). The CDR3 is 14 residues long. The CDR3 loop is CSASAWHGNYERYF. CDR3 nucleotide sequence: TGCAGTGCTAGTGCCTGGCACGGGAACTACGAGCGGTACTTC.

The chain has TRBV29-1 and TRBJ2-2, with TRBD2 as a possible D gene (6 bases). This CDR3 region has 14 residues. V dropped 8 bases and J dropped 4 bases, with 17 bases sitting between them. Germline V gene data show CDR1 as SQVTM and CDR2 as ANQGSEA. As DNA, the CDR3 is TGCAGCTCAAGCGGAGGGGCCGGCACCGGGGAGCTGTTTTTT. Protein sequence: CSSSGGAGTGELFF.

This clonotype appeared many times. This chain connects TRBV4-1 to TRBJ1-1, with D possibly being TRBD1 (5 bases). The CDR3 contains 16 residues. Germline V CDR1 and CDR2: MGHRA, YSYEKL. Deletions cut 2 bases from V and 1 base from J, with 14 bases between. CDR3 nucleotide sequence: TGCGCCAGCAGCCAACCAGCAAGGGGCGCGAACACTGAAGCTTTCTTT. Protein sequence: CASSQPARGANTEAFF.

Regarding this clonotype: This may come from a read error, since a much larger clone is one base off. The V gene is TRBV28, the J gene TRBJ2-7; the match to TRBD2 covers 10 bases. The CDR3 length is 16 residues. CDR1 is MDHEN and CDR2 is SYDVKM in the germline V gene. V lost 5 bases and J lost 2; bases outside the gene matches: 9. For the CDR3, the DNA is TGTGCCAGCAGTAGTATAGCGGGGGGCAACACCTACGAGCAGTACTTC. As protein: CASSSIAGGNTYEQYF.

A note on this clonotype: The junction differs from germline at one of its ends, possibly a read error. V usage is TRBV20-1 and J usage is TRBJ2-7, with D possibly TRBD2 on 6 matching bases. The CDR3 consists of 15 residues. The germline V gene encodes CDR1 DFQATT and CDR2 SNEGSKA (reference sequence). The CDR3: CSVRDRDCSYYEQYF. CDR3 sequence (DNA): TGCAGTGTTAGAGATCGGGACTGCTCATACTACGAGCAGTACTTC.

A note on this clonotype: A read error is possible here, since a much larger clone lies one base away. This sequence joins TRBV20-1 and TRBJ2-4, with a tentative D call TRBD2 (6 bases). This CDR3 spans 14 amino acids. CDR1 DFQATT and CDR2 SNEGSKA come from the germline V gene (reference sequence). CDR3 loop: CSARELAAKNVQYF. In DNA form, the CDR3 reads TGCAGTGCCCGCGAATTAGCGGCTAAAAACGTTCAGTACTTC.

Regarding this clonotype: This could be a read error, since a much larger clone is one nucleotide away. The chain couples TRBV2 to TRBJ2-7; 10 positions agree with TRBD2. CDR3 length: 13 amino acids. Germline CDR1 reads SNHLY; CDR2 reads FYNNEI. DNA of the CDR3: TGTGTCAGCAGCGGGGGGGGACACTACGAGCAGTACTTC. As protein: CVSSGGGHYEQYF.

With respect to this clonotype: A junction end diverges from the germline sequence, so it may reflect a read error. The J gene is TRBJ2-1, the V gene TRBV4-2, with D possibly being TRBD1 (6 bases). Germline loops: CDR1 LGHNA, CDR2 YNFKEQ. This CDR3 contains 13 residues. The CDR3 bases are TGTGCCAGCAGCCAGACAGGAAGCAATGAGCGGTTCTTC. Protein: CASSQTGSNERFF.

This clonotype was detected once. The junction shows a germline mismatch at one end, possibly a read error. This chain connects TRBV11-3 to TRBJ2-1, with D tentatively TRBD2 (6 bases). The germline gives CDR1 SGHNT, CDR2 YENEEA. CDR3 length: 18 amino acids. CDR3 loop: CASSLRLVVGGSYNEPFF. DNA of the CDR3: TGTGCCAGCAGCCTCAGACTAGTCGTGGGTGGCTCCTACAATGAGCCGTTCTTC.

As to this clonotype: A junction boundary mismatches the germline segment, possibly from a read error. J is TRBJ1-1 and V is TRBV29-1, with a tentative D call TRBD1 (5 bases). In germline, CDR1 is SQVTM, CDR2 ANQGSEA. The CDR3 has 14 residues. The CDR3 bases are TGCAGCGTACGATCTAGGGGACGCGGCACTGAAACTTTCTTT. It codes for CSVRSRGRGTETFF. Full variable domain (outside the CDR3, taken from reference TRBV29-1 and TRBJ1-1): SAVISQKPSRDICQRGTSLTIQCQVDSQVTMMFWYRQQPGQSLTLIATANQGSEATYESGFVIDKFPISRPNLTFSTLTVSNMSPEDSSIYLCSVRSRGRGTETFFGQGTRLTVV.

In this sample, this clonotype turned up a few times. The genes are TRBV10-3 and TRBJ2-7, with D perhaps TRBD2 (5 bases). The CDR3 is made up of 15 amino acids. Per the germline V gene, CDR1 is ENHRY and CDR2 is SYGVKD. V lost 6 bases to trimming and J lost 3 bases, with 18 bases between them. As DNA, the CDR3 is TGTGCCATCAGGGAAGCGTCGGGAAGTGACTACGAGCAGTACTTC. This translates into CAIREASGSDYEQYF.

Details on this clonotype: A single base separates this from a much larger clone, so it may be a read error. The chain employs TRBV5-1 and TRBJ2-3; D remains unclear. This CDR3 spans 14 amino acids. Germline V gives CDR1 SGHRS, CDR2 YFSETQ. CDR3 in amino acids: CARSLESITDTQYF. The CDR3 coding sequence is TGCGCCAGGAGCTTGGAATCTATCACAGATACGCAGTATTTT.

With regard to this clonotype: It is likely a read error, because the conserved phenylalanine at the end of the CDR3 is missing. V gene TRBV12-3 or TRBV12-4 combines with J gene TRBJ1-5, with no clear D. This CDR3 contains 14 residues. The CDR3 bases are TGTGCCAGCAATTTCCTAGGCCTCAATCAGTCCCAGCATTCT. Amino acid sequence: CASNFLGLNQSQHS.

By share, this clonotype ranks as medium-sized. This sequence joins TRBV10-2 and TRBJ1-5, with D hard to call. This CDR3 is built from 13 residues. Germline-derived CDR1 and CDR2 are WSHSY and SAAADI. Trimming cost V 3 bases and J 1 base, with 4 bases left between them. CDR3 nucleotide sequence: TGCGCCAGCAGTGATCGCAGCAATCAGCCCCAGCATTTT. The encoded protein is CASSDRSNQPQHF.

This clonotype showed up just a few times. A much more abundant neighbour one base away suggests this may be a read error. This chain joins TRBV6-5 and TRBJ2-7, with 9 bases matching TRBD1. With 5 bases clipped from V and 7 bases from J, the junction kept 12 bases outside the gene matches. The CDR3 consists of 15 residues. Germline CDR1 MNHEY, CDR2 SVGAGI. CDR3 region: CASSLSGTGSKEQYF. CDR3 nucleotides: TGTGCCAGCAGTCTCTCCGGGACAGGGTCTAAGGAGCAGTACTTC.

Turning to this clonotype: No conserved phenylalanine or tryptophan is present at the end of the CDR3, so a read error is the likely explanation. The chain recombines TRBV10-3 with TRBJ1-6; maybe TRBD1 (6 bases). CDR3 length: 15 amino acids. Germline V gene lookup returns CDR1 ENHRY and CDR2 SYGVKD. V was trimmed by 6 bases and J by 7 bases, leaving 16 bases between them. The CDR3 bases are TGTGCCATCAGCCAATTTCAGGGGACCAATTCACCCCTCCACGTT. Translating gives CAISQFQGTNSPLHV.

Of note for this clonotype: This clone may be a read error of a much larger clone one base away. This chain uses TRBV7-8 with TRBJ2-3; the D call may be TRBD1 or TRBD2 (5 bases each). This CDR3 is 16 amino acids long. Germline V gene lookup returns CDR1 SGHVS and CDR2 FQNEAQ. The DNA of the CDR3 is TGTGCCAGCAGCTTAAATCCAGGGACCAGCACAGATACGCAGTTTTTT. Translation: CASSLNPGTSTDTQFF.

This clonotype was detected a few times. The V gene is TRBV5-1, the J gene TRBJ1-6; possible D gene TRBD1, 6 bases. Germline V gene data show CDR1 as SGHRS and CDR2 as YFSETQ. Trimming took 7 bases from V and 7 from J, leaving 12 bases between them. CDR3 size: 13 residues. The CDR3: CASPGHQNSPLHF. In DNA, the CDR3 is TGCGCCAGCCCGGGACACCAAAATTCACCCCTCCACTTT.

CDR3 bases: TGTGCCAGTAGTATTAGCATTTCCACAAACGATGAGCAGTTCTTC. Its translation is CASSISISTNDEQFF. V is TRBV19 and J is TRBJ2-1, with no clear D. Trimming removed 3 bases from V and 8 bases from J, with 17 bases in between. In germline, CDR1 is LNHDA, CDR2 SQIVND (reference sequence). The CDR3 is 15 residues long.

Note on this clonotype: Its ends do not fully match the called genes, so a read error is possible. This chain uses TRBV11-2 with TRBJ1-1; TRBD1 matches at 9 bases. The CDR3 covers 17 residues. Germline CDR1 is SGHAT and CDR2 is FQNNGV. CDR3 nucleotides: TGTGCCAGCAGCTTTGAAGGACAGGGGATAATGAACACTGTAGCTTTCTTT. Its protein is CASSFEGQGIMNTVAFF.

This clonotype was seen at least ten times. This chain uses TRBV28 with TRBJ2-7; D remains ambiguous. The CDR3 length is 13 residues. Germline V lookup: CDR1 MDHEN, CDR2 SYDVKM. V lost 3 bases and J 3 bases, leaving 9 bases between the germline ends. CDR3 coding DNA: TGTGCCAGCAGTTTGAGTCAGAGCTACGAGCAGTACTTC. Its protein product is CASSLSQSYEQYF.